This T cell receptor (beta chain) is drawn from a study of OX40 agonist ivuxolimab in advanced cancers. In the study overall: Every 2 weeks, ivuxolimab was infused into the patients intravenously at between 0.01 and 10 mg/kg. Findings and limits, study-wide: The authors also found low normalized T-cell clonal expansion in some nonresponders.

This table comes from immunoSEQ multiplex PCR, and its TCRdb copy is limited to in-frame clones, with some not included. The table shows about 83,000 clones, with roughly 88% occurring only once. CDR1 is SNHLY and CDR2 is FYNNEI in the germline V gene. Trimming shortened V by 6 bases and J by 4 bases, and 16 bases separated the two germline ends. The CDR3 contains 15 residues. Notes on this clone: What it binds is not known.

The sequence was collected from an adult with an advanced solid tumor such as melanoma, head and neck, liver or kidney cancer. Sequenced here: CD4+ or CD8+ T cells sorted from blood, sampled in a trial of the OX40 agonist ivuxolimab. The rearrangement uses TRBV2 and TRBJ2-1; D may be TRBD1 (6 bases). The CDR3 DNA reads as TGTGCCAGCAGGGAAACAGGGATTCTGTACAATGAGCAGTTCTTC. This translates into CASRETGILYNEQFF.